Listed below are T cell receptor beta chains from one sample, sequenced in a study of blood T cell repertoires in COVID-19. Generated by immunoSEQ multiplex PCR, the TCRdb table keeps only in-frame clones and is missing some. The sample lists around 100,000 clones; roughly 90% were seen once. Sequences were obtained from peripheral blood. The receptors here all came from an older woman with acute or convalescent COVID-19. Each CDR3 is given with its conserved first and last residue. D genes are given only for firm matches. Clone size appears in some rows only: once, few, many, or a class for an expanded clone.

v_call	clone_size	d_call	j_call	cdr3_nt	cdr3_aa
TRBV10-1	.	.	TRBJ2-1	TGCGCCAGCAGTGAGACCCTAGTTAGCGTCCGGAATGAGCAGTTCTTC	CASSETLVSVRNEQFF
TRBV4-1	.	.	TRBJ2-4	TGCGCCAGCAGCCAAGAAGACGGGCAGGGGTACATTCAGTACTTC	CASSQEDGQGYIQYF
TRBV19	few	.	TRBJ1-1	TGTGCCAGTAGTATCAAATTAGACAGGAACACTGAAGCTTTCTTT	CASSIKLDRNTEAFF
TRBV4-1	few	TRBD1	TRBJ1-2	TGCGCCAGCAGCCAAGGCCAGACAGGGTTCTATGGCTACACCTTC	CASSQGQTGFYGYTF
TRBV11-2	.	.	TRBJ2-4	TGTGCCAGCAGCTTAAAGCTTGGTGCCAAAAACATTCAGTACTTC	CASSLKLGAKNIQYF
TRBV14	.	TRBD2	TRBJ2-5	TGTGCCAGCAGCCGATTAACAGCGGGGGGGACCCAGTACTTC	CASSRLTAGGTQYF
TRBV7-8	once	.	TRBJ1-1	TGTGCCAGCGGGGCGTTGAACACTGAAGCTTTCTTT	CASGALNTEAFF
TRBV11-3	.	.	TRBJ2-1	TGTGCCAGCAGCCCTCTTACAGGGAATGAGCAGTTCTTC	CASSPLTGNEQFF
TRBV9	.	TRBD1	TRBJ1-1	TGTGCCAGCAGCGTAGAGGGGGGACAGGGGAACACTGAAGCTTTCTTT	CASSVEGGQGNTEAFF
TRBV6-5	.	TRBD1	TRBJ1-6	TGTGCCAGCAGTTCACAGGACAGGGGGAACTCACCCCTCCACTTT	CASSSQDRGNSPLHF
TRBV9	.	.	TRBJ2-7	TGTGCCAGCAGCGTAGGGCAATCCTCCTCCTACGAGCAGTACTTC	CASSVGQSSSYEQYF
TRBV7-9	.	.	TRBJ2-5	TGTGCCAGCAGCTGGGGAAACAGACAGGAGCTCCAAGAGACCCAGTACTTC	CASSWGNRQELQETQYF
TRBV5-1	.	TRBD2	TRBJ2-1	TGCGCCAGCAGCCCCCTTTCGGGGAGGGACAATGAGCAGTTCTTC	CASSPLSGRDNEQFF
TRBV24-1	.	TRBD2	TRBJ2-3	TGTGCCACCAGTGACCCTAGCGGGAAAGGCACAGATACGCAGTATTTT	CATSDPSGKGTDTQYF
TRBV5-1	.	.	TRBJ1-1	TGCGCCAGCAGCTTGGAGCTAGGGGGAGTCACTGAAGCTTTCTTT	CASSLELGGVTEAFF
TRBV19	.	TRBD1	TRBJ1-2	TGTGCCAGTAGTCCAGACAGGGCTTACTATGGCTACACCTTC	CASSPDRAYYGYTF
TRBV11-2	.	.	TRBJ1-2	TGTGCCAGCAGCTTAGTGGGATCTAGCGGCTACACCTTC	CASSLVGSSGYTF
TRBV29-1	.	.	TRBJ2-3	TGCAGCGTTGCTCAGGGAGGCGGCACAGATACGCAGTATTTT	CSVAQGGGTDTQYF
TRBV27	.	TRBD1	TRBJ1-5	TGTGCCAGCAGTACCCCGGGACAGGCCGTTTATCAGCCCCAGCATTTT	CASSTPGQAVYQPQHF
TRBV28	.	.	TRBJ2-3	TGTGCCAGCAGTTCGGGGATCCGCACAGATACGCAGTATTTT	CASSSGIRTDTQYF
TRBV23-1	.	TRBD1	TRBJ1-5	TGCGCCAGCAGTCCATCGACAGGGGGCAATCAGCCCCAGCATTTT	CASSPSTGGNQPQHF
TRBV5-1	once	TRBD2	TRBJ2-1	TGCGCCAGCAGCTTGGAAGGACTAGCGGGGCCAGAGCAGTTCTTC	CASSLEGLAGPEQFF
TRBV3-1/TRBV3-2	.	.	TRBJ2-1	TGTGCCAGCAGCCCTGGGCTCATGAATGAGCAGTTCTTC	CASSPGLMNEQFF
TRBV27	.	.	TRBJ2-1	TGTGCCAGCAGCCTAGGGGCTCTCTACAATGAGCAGTTCTTC	CASSLGALYNEQFF
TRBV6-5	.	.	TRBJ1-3	TGTGCCAGCAGTCATTCGAGCTCTGGAAACACCATATATTTT	CASSHSSSGNTIYF
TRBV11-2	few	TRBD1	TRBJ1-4	TGTGCCAGCAGCTCCGGAACAGGGGGCGCGGAAAAACTGTTTTTT	CASSSGTGGAEKLFF
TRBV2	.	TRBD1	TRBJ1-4	TGTGCCAGCATGTTGTGGTCAGGGGGCCGAGAAAAACTGTTTTTT	CASMLWSGGREKLFF
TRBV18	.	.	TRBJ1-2	TGTGCCAGCTCACCAACCACAGAAAATGGCTACACCTTC	CASSPTTENGYTF
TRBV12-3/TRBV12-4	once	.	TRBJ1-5	TGTGCCAGCAGTTTCGGGGAGAATCAGCCCCAGCATTTT	CASSFGENQPQHF
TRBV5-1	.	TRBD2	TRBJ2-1	TGCGCCAGCAGCTTGATACTAGCGGGAGTTGAGCAGTTCTTC	CASSLILAGVEQFF
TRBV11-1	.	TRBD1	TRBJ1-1	TGTGCCAGCAGCCTTCTCCCTACAGGGGATGAAGCTTTCTTT	CASSLLPTGDEAFF
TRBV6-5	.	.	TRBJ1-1	TGTGCCACCCTCCCGGGAGGCGGATGGGGGACTGAAGCTTTCTTT	CATLPGGGWGTEAFF
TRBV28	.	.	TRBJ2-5	TGTGCCAGCAGTTCCCCGGGGCAAGAGACCCAGTACTTC	CASSSPGQETQYF
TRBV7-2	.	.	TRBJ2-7	TGTGCCAGCAGCCTGAGCTACAGGAACGAGCAGTACTTC	CASSLSYRNEQYF
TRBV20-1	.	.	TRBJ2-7	TGCAGTGCCCTTAGACCGGGCGAGCAGTACTTC	CSALRPGEQYF
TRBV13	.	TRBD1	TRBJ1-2	TGTGCCAGCAGCCGGCGGACAGGGCCAGGCGGCTATGGCTACACCTTC	CASSRRTGPGGYGYTF
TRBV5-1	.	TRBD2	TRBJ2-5	TGCGCCAGCAGAGCTATAGCGGGAGGTATGGAGACCCAGTACTTC	CASRAIAGGMETQYF
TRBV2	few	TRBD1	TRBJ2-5	TGTGCCAGCAGTGAAGCGGAGGGACAGGGAATGGAGACCCAGTACTTC	CASSEAEGQGMETQYF
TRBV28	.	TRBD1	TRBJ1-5	TGTGCCATCCCGGGACAGGGAGGTCAGCCCCAGCATTTT	CAIPGQGGQPQHF
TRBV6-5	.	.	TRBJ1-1	TGTGCCAGCAGTTACGGGAGCACTGAAGCTTTCTTT	CASSYGSTEAFF
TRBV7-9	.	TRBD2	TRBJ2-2	TGTGCCAGCAGCTTAGCGAGGCTAGCGGAGACGAACACCGGGGAGCTGTTTTTT	CASSLARLAETNTGELFF
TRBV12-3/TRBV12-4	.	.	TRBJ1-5	TGTGCCAGCAGTTTCGCAGCGAGTCAGCCCCAGCATTTT	CASSFAASQPQHF
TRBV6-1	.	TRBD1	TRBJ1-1	TGTGCCAGCAGTGAAGCGGGCAGGGGGACTGAAGCTTTCTTT	CASSEAGRGTEAFF
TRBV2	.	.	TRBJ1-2	TGTGCCAGCAGCGAACCGGACAGCTATGGCTACACCTTC	CASSEPDSYGYTF
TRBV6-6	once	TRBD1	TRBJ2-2	TGTGCCAGCAGGGACAGGGACACCGGGGAGCTGTTTTTT	CASRDRDTGELFF
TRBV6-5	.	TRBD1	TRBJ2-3	TGTGCCAGCAGTTTCTTAAGGACAGGCGTCGCTACGCAGTATTTT	CASSFLRTGVATQYF
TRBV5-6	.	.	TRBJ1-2	TGTGCCAGCAGCTTACGGGGGAACTATGGCTACACCTTC	CASSLRGNYGYTF
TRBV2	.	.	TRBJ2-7	TGTGCCAGCCGGGGAACCTACGAGCAGTACTTC	CASRGTYEQYF
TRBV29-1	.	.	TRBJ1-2	TGCAGCGTTGAAAGGGGGAACTATGGCTACACCTTC	CSVERGNYGYTF
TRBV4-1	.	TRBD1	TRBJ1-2	TGCGCCAGCAGCCCAACACAGGGGGCGGGAGGCTACACCTTC	CASSPTQGAGGYTF
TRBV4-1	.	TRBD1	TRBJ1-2	TGCGCCAGCAGCCTCCTGGGGACAGAGCTCTATGGCTACACCTTC	CASSLLGTELYGYTF
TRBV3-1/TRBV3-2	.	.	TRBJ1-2	TGTGCCAGCAGTCCGGAGGCGGGAGGCTACACCTTC	CASSPEAGGYTF
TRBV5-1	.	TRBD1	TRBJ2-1	TGCGCCAGCAGGGGCGGACAGGGGGACCCGGAGCAGTTCTTC	CASRGGQGDPEQFF
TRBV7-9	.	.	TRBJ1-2	TGTGCCAGCAGCCTGGACAGCTATGGCTACACCTTC	CASSLDSYGYTF
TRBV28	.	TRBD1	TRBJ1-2	TGTGCCAGCAGCCTGGCCAGACAGGGGTTTGGCTACACCTTC	CASSLARQGFGYTF